This T cell receptor (beta chain) was sequenced for a study of T cell changes during pregnancy in multiple sclerosis (dated by TCRdb to 2018 to 2020). The study in broad terms: In women with multiple sclerosis, the researchers looked at how the T cell repertoire shifted as pregnancy progressed.

Compared with germline, V lacks 4 bases and J lacks 3 bases; bases without a gene match: 6. Counted from cysteine to phenylalanine, this CDR3 has 14 amino acids. Only the CDR3 part of the read is kept: 42 bases, read in frame from the first base. CDR1 and CDR2 are read off the germline V gene as MNHEY and SVGAGI. The library was produced with the immunoSEQ multiplex PCR assay. TCRdb mirrors the immuneACCESS table, restricted to in-frame sequences. Some clones are absent from its copies; in checked studies, under half trace to an unresolved V gene, and the reason for the others is unknown. The sample includes roughly 110,000 clones, with about 90% observed a single time. Together, the top ten hold about 1.6% of the sample. As concerns this clone: Its binding antigen is unknown. No base quality information exists; no much larger clone differs at one position.

The V gene is TRBV6-5 and the J gene is TRBJ2-7, with 7 bases aligning to TRBD2. This TCR was recovered from a female donor with multiple sclerosis, enrolled in a pregnancy study. The sample consisted of peripheral blood, taken before pregnancy. The CDR3: CASSWAGDLYEQYF. The base sequence is TGTGCCAGCAGTTGGGCGGGGGACCTCTACGAGCAGTACTTC.